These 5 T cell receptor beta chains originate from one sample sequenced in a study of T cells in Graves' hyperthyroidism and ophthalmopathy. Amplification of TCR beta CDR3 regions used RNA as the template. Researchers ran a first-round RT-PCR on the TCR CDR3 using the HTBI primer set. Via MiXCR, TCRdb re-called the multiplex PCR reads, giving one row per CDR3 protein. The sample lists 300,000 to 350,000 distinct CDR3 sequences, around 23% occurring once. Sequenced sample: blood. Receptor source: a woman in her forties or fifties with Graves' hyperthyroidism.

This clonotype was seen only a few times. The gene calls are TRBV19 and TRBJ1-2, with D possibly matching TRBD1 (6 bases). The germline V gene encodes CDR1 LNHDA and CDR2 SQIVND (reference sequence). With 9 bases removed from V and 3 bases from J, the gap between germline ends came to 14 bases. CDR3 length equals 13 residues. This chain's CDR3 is CASRDRTDYGYTF. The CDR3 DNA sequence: TGTGCCAGCCGAGATCGGACAGACTATGGCTACACCTTC.

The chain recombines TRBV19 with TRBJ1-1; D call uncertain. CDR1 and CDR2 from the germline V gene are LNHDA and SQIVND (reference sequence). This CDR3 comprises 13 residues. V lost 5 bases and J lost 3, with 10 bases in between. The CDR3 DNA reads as TGTGCCAGTAGTCCTTTTCGGGACACTGAAGCTTTCTTT. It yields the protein CASSPFRDTEAFF.

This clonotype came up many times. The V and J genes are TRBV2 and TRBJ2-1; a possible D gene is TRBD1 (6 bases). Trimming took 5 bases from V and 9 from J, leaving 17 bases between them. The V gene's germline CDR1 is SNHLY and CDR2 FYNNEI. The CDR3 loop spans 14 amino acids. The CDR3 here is CASSYAGASGEQFF. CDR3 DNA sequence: TGTGCCAGCAGTTATGCAGGGGCTAGTGGTGAGCAGTTCTTC.

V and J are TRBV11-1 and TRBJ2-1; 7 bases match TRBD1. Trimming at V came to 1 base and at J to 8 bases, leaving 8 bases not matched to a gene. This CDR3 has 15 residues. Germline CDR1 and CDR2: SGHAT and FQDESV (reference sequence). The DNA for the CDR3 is TGTGCCAGCAGCTTAGAGAGGGGGCGCGTAGATGAGCAGTTCTTC. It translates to CASSLERGRVDEQFF.

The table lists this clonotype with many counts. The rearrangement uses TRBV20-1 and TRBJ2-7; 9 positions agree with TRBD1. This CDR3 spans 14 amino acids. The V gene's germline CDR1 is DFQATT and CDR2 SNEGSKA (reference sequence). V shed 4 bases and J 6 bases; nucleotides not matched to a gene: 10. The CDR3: CSATPGQGKSEQYF. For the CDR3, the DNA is TGCAGTGCTACCCCGGGACAGGGTAAGAGCGAGCAGTACTTC.